The entry that follows covers one T cell receptor (beta chain) sequence. The data originate from a study of blood T cell repertoires in COVID-19. Per germline, CDR1 LGHDT and CDR2 YNNKEL (reference sequence). Trimming took 11 bases from V and 4 from J, leaving 23 bases between them. The CDR3 extends over 16 amino acids. Sequencing used immunoSEQ multiplex PCR; TCRdb keeps in-frame clones, though not all of them. The table shows 70,000 to 80,000 clones, with approximately 80% occurring only once. The source is a human donor in a cohort sampled during active COVID-19. The V and J genes are TRBV3-1 (or the pseudogene TRBV3-2) and TRBJ2-2, with D possibly TRBD1 on 5 matching bases. Sequencing input: peripheral blood. CDR3 in amino acids: CALSIFQGRGTGELFF. CDR3 coding DNA: TGTGCCCTCAGCATATTCCAGGGTCGAGGCACCGGGGAGCTGTTTTTT.